The source of this T cell receptor (beta chain) is a study of OX40 agonist ivuxolimab in advanced cancers. Notes on the research overall: Ivuxolimab was a fully human IgG2 agonistic monoclonal antibody targeting the costimulatory receptor OX40 (CD134). Intravenous ivuxolimab was administered to patients every 2 weeks at six dose levels: 0.01, 0.1, 0.3, 1.5, 3 and 10 mg/kg. Of the approximately 50 dose-escalation patients, hepatocellular carcinoma was present in about 20, melanoma in approximately 15, renal cell carcinoma in 9 and head and neck cancer in 9. In the dose-escalation cohort, 82.7% of patients were male, and the mean age was approximately 60 years, with a range of 23 to 79. Prior anti-PD-1, anti-PD-L1 or anti-CTLA-4 therapy was permitted, and about two fifths of dose-escalation patients had received checkpoint inhibitors. Partial responses occurred in three dose-escalation patients: two with cutaneous melanoma and one with hepatocellular carcinoma. Peripheral TCRbeta sequencing was intended to test whether TCR sequence diversity was altered and clonal T-cell expansion was caused by ivuxolimab. The monotherapy dose-escalation portion (N of about 50 patients) of the phase I ivuxolimab trial is reported in the paper.

Genomic DNA was extracted from sorted cells for sequencing of the TCRbeta CDR3 region. The immunoSEQ Assay was used to sequence the TCRbeta CDR3 regions. Held by TCRdb, this immuneACCESS table contains in-frame sequences only and omits some clones. Under half of the omission traces to an unresolved V gene where checked; the cause of the rest is unknown. Within this sample are some 80,000 clones, with approximately 85% of them counted one time only. Around 2.5% of the sample is held by the ten biggest clonotypes. Patients with a history of autoimmune disease or receiving systemic immunosuppression were excluded from the trial. Peripheral blood for TCR sequencing was collected from all dose cohorts at baseline, on cycle 4 day 1, and on cycle 7 day 1. Samples were obtained from an open-label, multicenter, first-in-human phase I dose-escalation trial of ivuxolimab. The trial enrolled adults with locally advanced or metastatic head and neck squamous cell, hepatocellular, melanoma or renal cell carcinoma. Before TCR sequencing, CD4+ and CD8+ T cells were separately sorted from peripheral blood.

Paper-wide results and their limitations: In partial responders in the 0.1-3.0 mg/kg groups, normalized peripheral clonal expansion was found to be among the lowest, especially among CD8+ T cells. At doses of 0.1 to 3.0 mg/kg, clonal expansion of both CD4+ and CD8+ blood T cells was observed from baseline to week 6. Low levels of normalized T-cell clonal expansion were also shown by some nonresponding patients. The antigen specificity of the clonally expanded peripheral T cells was not determined. After ivuxolimab, more expanded clones were found on average in CD8+ T cells than in CD4+ T cells.

Taken from cysteine to phenylalanine, the CDR3 has 14 residues. This entry keeps only the CDR3 DNA: 42 bases, framed from base 1. Cut back by 4 bases and 4 bases, the V and J ends lie 13 bases apart. The CDR1 and CDR2 encoded by the germline V gene (reference sequence) are SEHNR and FQNEAQ. As to this clone: Its antigen has not been determined. It has no much larger one-base neighbor in the sample; base qualities were not kept.

The sequence is built from TRBV7-9 and TRBJ2-5, with TRBD2 perhaps the D gene, on 6 matching bases. This receptor was identified in an adult with an advanced solid tumor such as melanoma, head and neck, liver or kidney cancer. Material: CD4+ or CD8+ T cells sorted from blood, obtained in a trial of the OX40 agonist ivuxolimab. The DNA sequence is TGTGCCAGCAGCTCGCGGGACTCCCCAGAGACCCAGTACTTC. It specifies CASSSRDSPETQYF.